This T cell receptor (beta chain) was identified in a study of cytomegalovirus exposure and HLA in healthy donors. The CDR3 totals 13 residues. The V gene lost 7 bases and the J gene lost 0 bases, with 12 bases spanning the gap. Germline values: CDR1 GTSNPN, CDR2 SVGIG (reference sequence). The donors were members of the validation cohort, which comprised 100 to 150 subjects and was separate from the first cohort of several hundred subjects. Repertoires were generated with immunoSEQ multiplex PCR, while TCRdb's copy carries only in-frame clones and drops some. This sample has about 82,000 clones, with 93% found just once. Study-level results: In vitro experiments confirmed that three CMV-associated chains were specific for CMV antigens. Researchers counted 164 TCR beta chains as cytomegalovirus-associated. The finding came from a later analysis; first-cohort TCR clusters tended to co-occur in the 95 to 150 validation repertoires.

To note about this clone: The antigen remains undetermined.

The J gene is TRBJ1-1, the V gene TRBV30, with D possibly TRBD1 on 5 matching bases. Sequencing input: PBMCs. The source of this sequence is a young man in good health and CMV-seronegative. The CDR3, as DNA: TGTGCCTTAAGAGGCAGGGTGAACACTGAAGCTTTCTTT. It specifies CALRGRVNTEAFF.